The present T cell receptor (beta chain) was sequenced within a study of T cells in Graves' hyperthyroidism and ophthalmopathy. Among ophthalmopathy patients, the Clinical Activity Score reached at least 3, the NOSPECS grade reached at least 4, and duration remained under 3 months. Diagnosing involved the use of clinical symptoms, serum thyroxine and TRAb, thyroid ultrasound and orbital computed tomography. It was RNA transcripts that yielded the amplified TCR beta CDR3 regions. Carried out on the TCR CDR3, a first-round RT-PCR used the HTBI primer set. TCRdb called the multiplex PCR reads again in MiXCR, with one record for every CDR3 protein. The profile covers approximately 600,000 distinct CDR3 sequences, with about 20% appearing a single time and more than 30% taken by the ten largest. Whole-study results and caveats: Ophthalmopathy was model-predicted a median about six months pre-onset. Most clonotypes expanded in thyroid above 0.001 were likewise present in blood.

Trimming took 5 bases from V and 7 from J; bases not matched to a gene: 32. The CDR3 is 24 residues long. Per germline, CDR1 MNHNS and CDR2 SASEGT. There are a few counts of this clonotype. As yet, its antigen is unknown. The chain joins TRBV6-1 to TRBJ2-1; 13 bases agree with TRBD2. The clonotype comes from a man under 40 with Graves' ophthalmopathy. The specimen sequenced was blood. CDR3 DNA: TGTGCCAGCAGTATACGGCGGGACGCCTTTTTAAGTACTAGCGGGAGGGCCGTAGGAAATGAGCAGTTCTTC. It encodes CASSIRRDAFLSTSGRAVGNEQFF.